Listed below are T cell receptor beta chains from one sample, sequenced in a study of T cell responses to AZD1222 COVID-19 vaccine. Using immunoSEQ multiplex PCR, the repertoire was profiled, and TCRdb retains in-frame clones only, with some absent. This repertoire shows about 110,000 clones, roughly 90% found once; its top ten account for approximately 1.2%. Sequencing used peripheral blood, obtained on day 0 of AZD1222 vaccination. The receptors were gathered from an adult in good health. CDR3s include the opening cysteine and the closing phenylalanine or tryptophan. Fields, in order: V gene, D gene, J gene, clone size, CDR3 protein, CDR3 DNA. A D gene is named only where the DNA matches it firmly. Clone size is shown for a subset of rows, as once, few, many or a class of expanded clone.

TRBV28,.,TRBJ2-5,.,CASTVHSPETQYF,TGTGCCAGCACCGTACATTCCCCAGAGACCCAGTACTTC
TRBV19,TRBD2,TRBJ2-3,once,CASSIFLTPSGRADTQYF,TGTGCCAGTAGTATATTCCTCACCCCTAGCGGGAGGGCAGATACGCAGTATTTT
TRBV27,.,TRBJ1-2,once,CASSFLGNFFGYTF,TGTGCCAGCAGTTTCCTTGGTAACTTTTTTGGCTACACCTTC
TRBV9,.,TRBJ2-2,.,CASSVGGANTGELFF,TGTGCCAGCAGCGTAGGGGGAGCGAACACCGGGGAGCTGTTTTTT
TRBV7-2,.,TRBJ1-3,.,CASSPLLGSSGNTIYF,TGTGCCAGCAGTCCCCTATTGGGTAGCTCTGGAAACACCATATATTTT
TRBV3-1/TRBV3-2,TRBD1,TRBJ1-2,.,CASSQHGTGANYGYTF,TGTGCCAGCAGCCAACACGGGACAGGGGCCAACTATGGCTACACCTTC
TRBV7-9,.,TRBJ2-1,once,CASSSTSSYNEQFF,TGTGCCAGCAGCTCCACGAGCTCCTACAATGAGCAGTTCTTC
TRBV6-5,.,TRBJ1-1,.,CASSRDGNTEAFF,TGTGCCAGCAGTCGGGATGGTAACACTGAAGCTTTCTTT
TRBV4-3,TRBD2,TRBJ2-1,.,CASSQVGLAAQFF,TGCGCCAGCAGCCAAGTCGGGCTAGCGGCACAGTTCTTC
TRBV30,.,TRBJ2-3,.,CAWSVGGSTDTQYF,TGTGCCTGGAGCGTAGGAGGGAGCACAGATACGCAGTATTTT